This entry lists 15 T cell receptor beta chains sequenced from one sample in a study of shared clonotypes between healthy human individuals. Sequenced by immunoSEQ multiplex PCR; TCRdb stores in-frame clones only, minus some. The sample consists of around 2,000,000 clones, 85% to 95% of them appearing once. CD45RO-negative, CCR7-positively selected cells formed the naive CD8 fraction, excluding terminally differentiated effector memory CD45RA+ cells. Sequenced sample: naive CD8+ T cells sorted from blood. These receptors came from a man between 18 and 29 years old in good health.

The genes are TRBV6-5 and TRBJ1-4, with D perhaps matching TRBD1 (5 bases). The germline gives CDR1 MNHEY, CDR2 SVGAGI. V shed 4 bases and J shed 2 bases, with 14 bases lying between them. The CDR3 length is 16 residues. CDR3 coding DNA: TGTGCCAGCAGTTCTCGAGGGGAGGGCACTAATGAAAAACTGTTTTTT. It is translated as CASSSRGEGTNEKLFF.

V usage is TRBV12-5 and J usage is TRBJ2-7; the match to TRBD1 covers 7 bases. Looked up from germline, CDR1 is LGHNT and CDR2 is FRNRAP. V lost 3 bases to trimming and J lost 3 bases; unmatched junction nucleotides: 8. The CDR3 has 15 residues. The CDR3 nucleotides are TGTGCTAGTGGTTTCCGTGTGGGACAGAACTACGAGCAGTACTTC. This translates into CASGFRVGQNYEQYF.

V and J are TRBV13 and TRBJ2-3; TRBD2 matches at 12 bases. The V segment lost 3 bases and the J segment 3 bases; nucleotides outside the gene matches: 4. In germline, CDR1 is PRHDT, CDR2 FYEKMQ (reference sequence). This CDR3 is built from 16 residues. The CDR3 bases are TGTGCCAGCAGCTTCTCAACTAGCGGGAGGACAGATACGCAGTATTTT. This translates into CASSFSTSGRTDTQYF.

The chain carries TRBV27 and TRBJ2-5; either TRBD1 or TRBD2 may fit D (6 bases each). Germline V lookup: CDR1 MNHEY, CDR2 SMNVEV (reference sequence). This CDR3 has 15 residues. V was cut by 5 bases and J by 5 bases, with 18 bases left in between. Here the CDR3 reads CASSLTGNSGETQYF. The DNA for the CDR3 is TGTGCCAGCAGTCTCACAGGGAATAGCGGCGAGACCCAGTACTTC.

The chain employs TRBV7-9 and TRBJ2-1; TRBD1 aligns across 8 bases. Germline loops: CDR1 SEHNR, CDR2 FQNEAQ (reference sequence). The CDR3 contains 12 residues. Trimming took 9 bases from V and 5 from J; bases not matched to a gene: 3. DNA of the CDR3: TGTGCCAGTCCGGACAGGGACAATGAGCAGTTCTTC. Translated, it gives CASPDRDNEQFF.

The chain combines TRBV12-1 with TRBJ1-1; TRBD1 is the table's D call and was not checked against the DNA. TRBV12-1 is listed as a pseudogene. The CDR3 is 15 residues long. The CDR3 region is CASSLRQTKNTEAFF. For the CDR3, the DNA is TGTGCCAGCAGCTTGCGACAGACCAAGAACACTGAAGCTTTCTTT.

This clone occurred once. The J gene is TRBJ2-3, the V gene TRBV5-6; D is perhaps TRBD2 (5 bases). Germline lookup yields CDR1 SGHDT and CDR2 YYEEEE. The CDR3 sequence is 15 residues long. The V end was cut by 3 bases, the J end by 2 bases, with 13 bases between. CDR3 sequence: CASSSDSADTDTQYF. DNA of the CDR3: TGTGCCAGCAGCTCGGACTCCGCGGACACAGATACGCAGTATTTT. Together with reference TRBV5-6 and TRBJ2-3, the CDR3 gives the full variable domain: DAGVTQSPTHLIKTRGQQVTLRCSPKSGHDTVSWYQQALGQGPQFIFQYYEEEERQRGNFPDRFSGHQFPNYSSELNVNALLLGDSALYLCASSSDSADTDTQYFGPGTRLTVL.

This chain joins TRBV9 and TRBJ2-3; 7 bases are a match to TRBD2. Looked up from germline, CDR1 is SGDLS and CDR2 is YYNGEE. J gave up 4 bases and V 9 bases, and 14 bases lay outside the gene matches. There are 15 residues in the CDR3. The CDR3: CATNEAGVRADTQYF. For the CDR3, the DNA is TGTGCCACCAATGAGGCGGGAGTTCGAGCAGATACGCAGTATTTT.

This chain links TRBV2 with TRBJ2-7, with 12 bases identical to TRBD2. Looked up from germline, CDR1 is SNHLY and CDR2 is FYNNEI. This CDR3 has 16 amino acids. The junction had 5 bases not matched to a gene; V was cut back by 5 bases and J by 0 bases. The DNA for the CDR3 is TGTGCCAGCAGTCCCGGACTAGCGGGGAGCTCCTACGAGCAGTACTTC. This sequence encodes CASSPGLAGSSYEQYF.

CDR3 protein: CASSLGESGSYEQYF. The CDR3 DNA is TGTGCCAGCAGCTTAGGGGAGAGCGGGAGCTACGAGCAGTACTTC. The rearrangement joins TRBV11-2 to TRBJ2-7, with 8 bases matching TRBD2. The ends lost 1 base at V and 3 bases at J; junction bases unmatched: 5. Germline V gene sequence: CDR1 SGHAT, CDR2 FQNNGV. This CDR3 contains 15 residues. Drawing the rest from reference TRBV11-2 and TRBJ2-7, the complete variable domain is EAGVAQSPRYKIIEKRQSVAFWCNPISGHATLYWYQQILGQGPKLLIQFQNNGVVDDSQLPKDRFSAERLKGVDSTLKIQPAKLEDSAVYLCASSLGESGSYEQYFGPGTRLTVT.

The chain combines TRBV11-2 with TRBJ2-3; 8 nucleotides match TRBD2. V was clipped by 5 bases and J by 2 bases; unmatched bases: 3. Germline V gives CDR1 SGHAT, CDR2 FQNNGV. This CDR3 is built from 14 residues. CDR3 DNA sequence: TGTGCCAGCAGCCGGACTAGCTTCACAGATACGCAGTATTTT. This codes for CASSRTSFTDTQYF. Complete variable domain (other parts from reference TRBV11-2 and TRBJ2-3): EAGVAQSPRYKIIEKRQSVAFWCNPISGHATLYWYQQILGQGPKLLIQFQNNGVVDDSQLPKDRFSAERLKGVDSTLKIQPAKLEDSAVYLCASSRTSFTDTQYFGPGTRLTVL.

The chain is built from TRBV7-2 and TRBJ2-7, with D possibly being TRBD2 (6 bases). Germline-derived CDR1 and CDR2 are SGHTA and FQGNSA. The CDR3 contains 16 residues. Deletions cut 1 base from V and 0 bases from J, with 13 bases between. The CDR3 DNA reads as TGTGCCAGCAGCTTAGTCGCTAGCGCCTACTCCTACGAGCAGTACTTC. This translates into CASSLVASAYSYEQYF.

V usage is TRBV28 and J usage is TRBJ2-5; 7 nucleotides align to TRBD1. The germline V gene has CDR1 MDHEN and CDR2 SYDVKM. V lost 2 bases to trimming and J lost 1 base; unmatched junction nucleotides: 7. This CDR3 spans 16 amino acids. CDR3 sequence reads: CASSLRDRLLQETQYF. In nucleotides, the CDR3 is TGTGCCAGCAGTTTAAGGGACAGACTACTCCAAGAGACCCAGTACTTC.

The chain uses TRBV29-1 and TRBJ2-3; possibly TRBD2 for D (6 bases). The V end was cut by 0 bases, the J end by 2 bases, with 15 bases between. Germline values: CDR1 SQVTM, CDR2 ANQGSEA. The CDR3 extends over 16 amino acids. This chain's CDR3 is CSVEDLIAGTTDTQYF. CDR3 in DNA: TGCAGCGTTGAAGATCTAATCGCGGGAACCACAGATACGCAGTATTTT.

CDR3 coding DNA: TGTGCCAGCAGTTTAACGTTGGAAGGGGAGACCCAGTACTTC. This sequence encodes CASSLTLEGETQYF. The chain couples TRBV28 to TRBJ2-5; no firm D call. The V and J ends lost 2 bases and 5 bases respectively, with 12 bases between them. This CDR3 is built from 14 residues. Germline V gene lookup returns CDR1 MDHEN and CDR2 SYDVKM.